These 2 T cell receptor beta chains came from one sample sequenced in a study of T cells in Graves' hyperthyroidism and ophthalmopathy. Regions amplified from RNA transcripts were the TCR beta CDR3 regions. Researchers ran a first-round RT-PCR on the TCR CDR3 using the HTBI primer set. TCRdb reanalysed the multiplex PCR reads using MiXCR and keeps one entry per CDR3 protein. The sample shows some 510,000 distinct CDR3 sequences, under 25% of them seen only once. The sample consisted of blood. These receptor sequences come from a man aged 18 to 35 with Graves' hyperthyroidism.

This clonotype was seen ten or more times. The chain uses TRBV6-1 and TRBJ1-5; D not certain. The germline V gene has CDR1 MNHNS and CDR2 SASEGT. Deletions cut 0 bases from V and 9 bases from J, with 9 bases between. This CDR3 has 13 residues. The CDR3 DNA is TGTGCCAGCAGTGAAGCGCGGTCGGGGCCCCAGCATTTT. Its translation is CASSEARSGPQHF.

V is TRBV11-2 and J is TRBJ2-5; 8 nucleotides line up with TRBD2. Per germline, CDR1 SGHAT and CDR2 FQNNGV. The length of the CDR3 is 18 residues. After removal of 1 base from V and 3 bases from J, the junction contained 13 bases not matched to a gene. The CDR3 nucleotides read TGTGCCAGCAGCTTAGGTTTTCGGGGGAGCGGGGGAAAAGAGACCCAGTACTTC. Its protein product is CASSLGFRGSGGKETQYF.